The sequence of this T cell receptor (beta chain) was determined in a study of T cell responses to AZD1222 COVID-19 vaccine. Measured with immunoSEQ multiplex PCR; TCRdb has only the in-frame clones, and not every one. The sample gives 100,000 to 150,000 clones, about 82% of which show up once; 7.9% is in the top ten. As regards this clone: Its antigen is not identified.

Study results and caveats: Donor demographics were predominantly white British with a female majority; clonal diversity may be underestimated. An increase in Spike-specific TCR breadth and depth was observed after two AZD1222 doses. No day 14 peak samples; only post-peak repertoires were characterized.

Germline V lookup: CDR1 SGHRS, CDR2 YFSETQ. There are 14 residues in the CDR3. Between the trimmed V and J ends, which lost 0 bases and 0 bases, there was a span of 6 bases. This sequence was found in an adult who received the MenACWY meningococcal vaccine as a control. The J gene is TRBJ1-1, the V gene TRBV5-1; D gene unclear. The input for sequencing was peripheral blood, taken 28 days after the second dose of the MenACWY control vaccine. The CDR3 reads CASSLANLNTEAFF. CDR3 coding DNA: TGCGCCAGCAGCTTGGCGAATCTGAACACTGAAGCTTTCTTT.